These 3 T cell receptor beta chains originate from one sample sequenced in a study of sequential checkpoint blockade in melanoma. The data were produced by immunoSEQ multiplex PCR, yet TCRdb's version contains in-frame clones alone and is incomplete. The table lists just over 9,000 clones, about 60% of them singletons, with roughly 41% in the top ten. The sample's treatment: randomized to nivolumab then ipilimumab (arm A) or the reverse (arm B). Sequenced material: CD8+ T cells sorted from blood (inferred from file names), taken from a patient given nivolumab and ipilimumab in sequence. The receptors shown here come from a human donor with melanoma.

The chain recombines TRBV6-5 with TRBJ2-1, with 7 nucleotides matching TRBD1. The length of the CDR3 is 15 residues. The V segment lost 5 bases and the J segment 5 bases; nucleotides outside the gene matches: 9. CDR1 is MNHEY, CDR2 SVGAGI, per germline. The CDR3 loop reads CASSPGQDGDNEQFF. The CDR3 DNA reads as TGTGCCAGCAGTCCCGGACAGGACGGAGACAATGAGCAGTTCTTC.

This clone was counted between two and nine times. CDR3 nucleotides: TGTGCCTGGGATGCCGGGACAGGGGGGTCGTCCTACGAGCAGTACTTC. This encodes CAWDAGTGGSSYEQYF. The chain carries TRBV30 and TRBJ2-7, with 11 bases that match TRBD1. Germline V gene data show CDR1 as GTSNPN and CDR2 as SVGIG (reference sequence). The V and J ends lost 5 bases and 1 base, in that order; junction bases with no gene match: 10. The CDR3 is made up of 16 amino acids.

V usage is TRBV12-1 and J usage is TRBJ1-1; the table's D gene call, TRBD1, was not cross checked with the DNA. TRBV12-1 is shown as a pseudogene. The CDR3 is made up of 14 amino acids. In DNA, the CDR3 is TGTGCCAGCAGCTTTGCTGCAGGGGTGACTGAAGCTTTCTTT. It codes for CASSFAAGVTEAFF.